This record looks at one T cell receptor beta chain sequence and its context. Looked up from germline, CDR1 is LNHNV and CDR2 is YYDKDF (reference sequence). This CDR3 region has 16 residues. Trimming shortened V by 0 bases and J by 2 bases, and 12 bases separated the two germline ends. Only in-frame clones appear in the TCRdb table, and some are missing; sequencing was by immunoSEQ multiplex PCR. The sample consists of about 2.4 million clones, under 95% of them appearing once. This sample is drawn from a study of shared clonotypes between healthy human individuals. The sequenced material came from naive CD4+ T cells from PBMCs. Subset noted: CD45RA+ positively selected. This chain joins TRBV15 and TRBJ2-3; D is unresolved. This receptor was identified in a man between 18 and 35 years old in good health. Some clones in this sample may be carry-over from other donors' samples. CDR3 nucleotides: TGTGCCACCAGCAGAGAACCAGGAGCGCCCACAGATACGCAGTATTTT. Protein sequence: CATSREPGAPTDTQYF.